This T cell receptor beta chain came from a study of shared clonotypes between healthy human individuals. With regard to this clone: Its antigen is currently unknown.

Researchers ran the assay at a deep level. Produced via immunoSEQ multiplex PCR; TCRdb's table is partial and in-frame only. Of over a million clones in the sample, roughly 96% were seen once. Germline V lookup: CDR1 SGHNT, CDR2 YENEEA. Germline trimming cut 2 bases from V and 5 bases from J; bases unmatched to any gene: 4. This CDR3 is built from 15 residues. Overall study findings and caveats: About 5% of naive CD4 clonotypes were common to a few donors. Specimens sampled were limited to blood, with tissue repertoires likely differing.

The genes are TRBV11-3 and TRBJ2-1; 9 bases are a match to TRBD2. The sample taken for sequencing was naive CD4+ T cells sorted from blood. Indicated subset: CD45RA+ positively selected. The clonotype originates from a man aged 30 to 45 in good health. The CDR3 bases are TGTGCCAGCAGCTTACGACTAGCGGATAACAATGAGCAGTTCTTC. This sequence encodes CASSLRLADNNEQFF. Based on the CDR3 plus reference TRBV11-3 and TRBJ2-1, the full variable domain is EAGVVQSPRYKIIEKKQPVAFWCNPISGHNTLYWYLQNLGQGPELLIRYENEEAVDDSQLPKDRFSAERLKGVDSTLKIQPAELGDSAVYLCASSLRLADNNEQFFGPGTRLTVL.